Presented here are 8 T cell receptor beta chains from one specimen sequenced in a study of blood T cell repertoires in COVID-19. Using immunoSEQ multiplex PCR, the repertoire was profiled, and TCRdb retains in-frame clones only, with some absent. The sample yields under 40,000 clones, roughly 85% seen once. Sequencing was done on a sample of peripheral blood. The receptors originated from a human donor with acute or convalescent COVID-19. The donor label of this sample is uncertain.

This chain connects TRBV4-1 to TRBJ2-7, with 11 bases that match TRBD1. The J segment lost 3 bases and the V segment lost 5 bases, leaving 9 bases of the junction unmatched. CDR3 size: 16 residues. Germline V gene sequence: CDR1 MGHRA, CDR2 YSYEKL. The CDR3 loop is CASSSSTGTGGYEQYF. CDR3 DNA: TGCGCCAGCAGCTCTAGTACCGGGACAGGGGGCTACGAGCAGTACTTC.

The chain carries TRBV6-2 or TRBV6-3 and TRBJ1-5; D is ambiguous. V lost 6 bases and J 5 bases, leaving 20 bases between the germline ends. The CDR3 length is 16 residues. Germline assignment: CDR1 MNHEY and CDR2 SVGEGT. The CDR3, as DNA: TGTGCCAGCAGCCTACCGGGATCTTCCTCTTATCAGCCCCAGCATTTT. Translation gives CASSLPGSSSYQPQHF.

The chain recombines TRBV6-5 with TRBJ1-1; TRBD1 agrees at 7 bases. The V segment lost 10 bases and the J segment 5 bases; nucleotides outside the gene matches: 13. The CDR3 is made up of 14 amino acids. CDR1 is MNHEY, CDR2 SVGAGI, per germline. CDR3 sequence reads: CAIQPSRDRTEAFF. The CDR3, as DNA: TGTGCCATCCAACCCTCCCGGGACAGAACTGAAGCTTTCTTT.

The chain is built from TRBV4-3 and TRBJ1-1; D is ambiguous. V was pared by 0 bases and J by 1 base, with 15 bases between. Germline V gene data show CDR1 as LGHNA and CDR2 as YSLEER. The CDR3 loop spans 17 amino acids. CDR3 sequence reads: CASSQEYSPGKNTEAFF. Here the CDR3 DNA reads TGCGCCAGCAGCCAAGAATATTCGCCCGGGAAGAACACTGAAGCTTTCTTT.

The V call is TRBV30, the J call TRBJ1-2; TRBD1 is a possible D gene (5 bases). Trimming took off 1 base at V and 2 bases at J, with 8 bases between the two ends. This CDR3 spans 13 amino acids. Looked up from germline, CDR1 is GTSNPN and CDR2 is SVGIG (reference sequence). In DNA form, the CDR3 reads TGTGCCTGGAGTGACGGGGGAAACTATGGCTACACCTTC. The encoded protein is CAWSDGGNYGYTF.

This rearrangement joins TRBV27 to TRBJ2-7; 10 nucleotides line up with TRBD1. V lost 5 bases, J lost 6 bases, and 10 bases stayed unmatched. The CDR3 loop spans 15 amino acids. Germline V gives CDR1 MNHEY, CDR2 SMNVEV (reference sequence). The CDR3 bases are TGTGCCAGCAGTGTCCGGGACAGGGGTGTGGTCGAGCAGTACTTC. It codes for CASSVRDRGVVEQYF.

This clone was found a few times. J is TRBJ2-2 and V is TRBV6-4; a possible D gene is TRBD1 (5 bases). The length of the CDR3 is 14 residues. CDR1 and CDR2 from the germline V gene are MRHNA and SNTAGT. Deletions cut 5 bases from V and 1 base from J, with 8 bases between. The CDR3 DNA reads TGTGCCAGCAGTAAACAGGAGAACACCGGGGAGCTGTTTTTT. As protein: CASSKQENTGELFF.

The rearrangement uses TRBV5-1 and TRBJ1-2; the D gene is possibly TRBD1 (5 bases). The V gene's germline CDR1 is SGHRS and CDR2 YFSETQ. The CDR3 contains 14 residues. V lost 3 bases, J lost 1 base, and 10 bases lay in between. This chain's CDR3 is CASSSGGVNYGYTF. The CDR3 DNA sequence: TGCGCCAGCAGCTCAGGAGGGGTTAACTATGGCTACACCTTC.